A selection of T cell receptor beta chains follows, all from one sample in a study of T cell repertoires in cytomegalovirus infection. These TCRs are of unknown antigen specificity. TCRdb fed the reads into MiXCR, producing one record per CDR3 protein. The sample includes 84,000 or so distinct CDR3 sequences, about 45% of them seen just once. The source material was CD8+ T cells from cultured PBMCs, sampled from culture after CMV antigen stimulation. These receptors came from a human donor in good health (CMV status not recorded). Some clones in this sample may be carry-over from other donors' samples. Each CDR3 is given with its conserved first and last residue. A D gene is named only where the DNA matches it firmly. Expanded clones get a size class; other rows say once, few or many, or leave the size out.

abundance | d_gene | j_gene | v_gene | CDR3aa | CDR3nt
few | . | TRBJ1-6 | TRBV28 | CASSLEAYHQEPLHF | TGTGCCAGCAGTTTAGAGGCTTATCACCAGGAGCCCCTCCACTTT
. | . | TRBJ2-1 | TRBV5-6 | CASSFPEGGGPLYNEQFF | TGTGCCAGCAGCTTTCCCGAAGGCGGGGGCCCTCTCTACAATGAGCAGTTCTTC
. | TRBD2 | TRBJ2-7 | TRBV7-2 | CASSATLTSGRDEQYF | TGTGCCAGCAGCGCAACCTTGACTAGCGGGAGGGATGAGCAGTACTTC
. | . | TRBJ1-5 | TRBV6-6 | CASSYSIREAFHHQPQHF | TGTGCCAGCAGTTACTCGATTCGAGAAGCCTTCCACCATCAGCCCCAGCATTTT
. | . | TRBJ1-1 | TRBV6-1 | CASSENQNTEAFF | TGTGCCAGCAGTGAAAATCAGAACACTGAAGCTTTCTTT
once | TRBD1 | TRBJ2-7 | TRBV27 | CASRLIGQGLNEQYF | TGTGCCAGCAGGCTAATCGGACAGGGTCTTAACGAGCAGTACTTC
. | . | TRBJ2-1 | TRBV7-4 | CASSGGGRGYNEQFF | TGTGCCAGCAGCGGGGGGGGGCGGGGGTACAATGAGCAGTTCTTC
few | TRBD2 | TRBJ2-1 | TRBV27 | CASSPRLAGYSYNEQFF | TGTGCCAGCAGCCCTAGACTAGCGGGCTACTCCTACAATGAGCAGTTCTTC
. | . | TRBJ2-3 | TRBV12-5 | CASGSTDTQYF | TGTGCTAGTGGTAGTACAGATACGCAGTATTTT
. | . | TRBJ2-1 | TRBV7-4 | CASSLLGSWPYNEQFF | TGTGCCAGCAGCCTACTGGGGTCCTGGCCCTACAATGAGCAGTTCTTC
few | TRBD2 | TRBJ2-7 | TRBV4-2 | CASSQDGTTSRYEQYF | TGTGCCAGCAGCCAAGATGGGACGACTAGCCGATACGAGCAGTACTTC
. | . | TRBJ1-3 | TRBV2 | CASSATGISFPSF | TGTGCCAGCTCGGCGACAGGAATCTCATTCCCTTCCTTT
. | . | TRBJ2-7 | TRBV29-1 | CSVVDSQGYEQYF | TGCAGCGTTGTGGACAGCCAAGGCTACGAGCAGTACTTC
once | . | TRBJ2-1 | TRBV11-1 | CASTPLEFYGRGNEQFF | TGTGCCAGCACCCCTCTGGAGTTTTACGGGAGAGGCAATGAGCAGTTCTTC
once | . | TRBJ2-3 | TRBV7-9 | CASSPPGGTGTDTQYF | TGTGCCAGCAGCCCCCCCGGGGGCACAGGTACAGATACGCAGTATTTT
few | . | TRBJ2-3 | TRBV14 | CASSLGRGLTDTQYF | TGTGCCAGCAGCTTAGGAAGAGGGTTGACAGATACGCAGTATTTT